This T cell receptor (beta chain) was retrieved from a study of kidney transplant recipient with SARS-CoV-2 infection. CDR3 length: 13 residues. V was cut by 4 bases and J by 4 bases, with 10 bases left in between. The V gene's germline CDR1 is MGHRA and CDR2 YSYEKL. In TCRdb, the reads were re-called with MiXCR into one record per CDR3 protein. The sample carries approximately 240,000 distinct CDR3 sequences, more than 25% recorded once. Source: a blood sample, taken at baseline and on roughly day 110 from a kidney transplant recipient. This sequence originates from a young adult male patient who had COVID-19 and was a kidney transplant recipient. Some of these T cells may belong to the graft donor. V is TRBV4-1 and J is TRBJ2-5, with D hard to call. The CDR3 here is CASSPRGTETQYF. CDR3 coding DNA: TGCGCCAGCAGCCCACGCGGAACAGAGACCCAGTACTTC.